The 23 T cell receptor beta chains below all came from one sample that was sequenced in a study of cytomegalovirus exposure and HLA in healthy donors (dated by TCRdb to about 2017). Receptors were amplified or captured by the immunoSEQ multiplex PCR assay. A mixture of 60 forward primers for TCR Vbeta segments and 13 reverse primers for TCR Jbeta segments was used in the multiplex PCR. TCRdb stores this immuneACCESS table with in-frame sequences only. Part of the clones is absent; in the studies checked, under half of the shortfall reflects unresolved V genes, and no reason is known for the rest. The table for this sample lists 200,000 to 250,000 clones; roughly 88% of them were counted only once. The ten largest clones add up to roughly 0.7% of the sample. Sequencing was done on a sample of PBMCs. Receptors were obtained from a boy between 2 and 15 years old in good health and CMV-seronegative.

In nucleotides, the CDR3 is TGTGCCAGCAGCCACGGGACTAGCGGAGCTCCCCTTCAAGAGACCCAGTACTTC. Translation gives CASSHGTSGAPLQETQYF. This rearrangement joins TRBV7-9 to TRBJ2-5, with 11 bases lining up with TRBD2. The V and J ends lost 5 bases and 2 bases, in that order; junction bases with no gene match: 13. Germline loops: CDR1 SEHNR, CDR2 FQNEAQ (reference sequence). The CDR3 has 18 residues.

DNA for the CDR3: TGTGCCAGCAGCTTTAGCCAGTCAACCAATCAGCCCCAGCATTTT. This gives the protein CASSFSQSTNQPQHF. This chain joins TRBV27 and TRBJ1-5, with D hard to call. The germline V gene encodes CDR1 MNHEY and CDR2 SMNVEV (reference sequence). Trimming removed 6 bases from V and 3 bases from J, with 15 bases in between. The CDR3 extends over 15 amino acids.

The rearrangement links TRBV18 to TRBJ1-1; unclear D gene. V gave up 3 bases and J gave up 5 bases, with 13 bases separating them. The CDR3 covers 14 residues. Germline CDR1 is KGHSH and CDR2 is LQKENI. Here the CDR3 DNA reads TGTGCCAGCTCACCGCCGGGGTGGGATACTGAAGCTTTCTTT. This encodes CASSPPGWDTEAFF.

The chain employs TRBV5-4 and TRBJ1-4; 7 nucleotides agree with TRBD1. Unmatched junction bases numbered 6, after V lost 2 bases and J lost 8 bases. CDR3 size: 14 residues. The germline V gene has CDR1 SGHNT and CDR2 YYREEE (reference sequence). The CDR3 loop reads CASSFEGAYEKLFF. CDR3 nucleotides: TGTGCCAGCAGCTTCGAGGGGGCGTACGAAAAACTGTTTTTT.

This sequence joins TRBV5-5 and TRBJ2-3; D gene unclear. V lost 5 bases to trimming and J lost 2 bases, with 15 bases between them. Per the germline V gene, CDR1 is SGHKS and CDR2 is YYEKEE (reference sequence). The CDR3 is 15 amino acids. CDR3 nucleotide sequence: TGTGCCAGCAGGACATCGCAGAGAGCCACAGATACGCAGTATTTT. The encoded protein is CASRTSQRATDTQYF.

V is TRBV4-1 and J is TRBJ1-2, with a weak D call TRBD1 (5 bases). Germline loops: CDR1 MGHRA, CDR2 YSYEKL. V was cut by 1 base and J by 5 bases, with 11 bases left in between. The CDR3 has 14 amino acids. The CDR3 DNA follows: TGCGCCAGCAGCCAAGGGTGGAGGGGTTATGGCTACACCTTC. Its protein product is CASSQGWRGYGYTF.

The chain has TRBV11-2 and TRBJ2-7, with TRBD2 identical over 14 bases. Per the germline V gene, CDR1 is SGHAT and CDR2 is FQNNGV. V lost 3 bases and J lost 3; bases outside the gene matches: 4. The CDR3 contains 16 residues. The CDR3: CASSLTSGGVGYEQYF. The CDR3 DNA follows: TGTGCCAGCAGCTTGACTAGCGGGGGGGTCGGCTACGAGCAGTACTTC. The entire variable domain, with the rest obtained from reference TRBV11-2 and TRBJ2-7, is as follows: EAGVAQSPRYKIIEKRQSVAFWCNPISGHATLYWYQQILGQGPKLLIQFQNNGVVDDSQLPKDRFSAERLKGVDSTLKIQPAKLEDSAVYLCASSLTSGGVGYEQYFGPGTRLTVT.

This clone was observed a handful of times. This chain links TRBV2 with TRBJ1-6; tentative D call: TRBD1 (6 bases). Germline lookup yields CDR1 SNHLY and CDR2 FYNNEI. Trimming removed 5 bases at V and 0 bases at J, with 17 bases between. This CDR3 has 18 amino acids. The CDR3: CASSTSRDTSSYNSPLHF. CDR3 bases: TGTGCCAGCAGTACAAGTCGGGACACGAGCTCCTATAATTCACCCCTCCACTTT.

The CDR3 is CASSTDAGFTYEQYF. CDR3 in DNA: TGCGCCAGCAGCACGGATGCAGGGTTCACCTACGAGCAGTACTTC. This chain joins TRBV5-1 and TRBJ2-7; tentative D call: TRBD1 (5 bases). Germline CDR1 SGHRS, CDR2 YFSETQ. V lost 4 bases and J 2 bases, leaving 16 bases between the germline ends. This CDR3 is built from 15 residues.

The chain has TRBV4-2 and TRBJ1-4; 8 bases agree with TRBD1. After removal of 2 bases from V and 5 bases from J, the junction contained 4 bases not matched to a gene. The CDR3 extends over 15 amino acids. The germline V gene has CDR1 LGHNA and CDR2 YNFKEQ. The CDR3 loop reads CASSQPGQANEKLFF. Written as DNA, the CDR3 is TGTGCCAGCAGCCAACCGGGACAGGCGAATGAAAAACTGTTTTTT.

In this sample, this clone turned up a few times. This chain joins TRBV7-9 and TRBJ1-1; D is perhaps TRBD1 (5 bases). Germline V gene data show CDR1 as SEHNR and CDR2 as FQNEAQ (reference sequence). The V end lost 5 bases, the J end lost 5 bases, and 12 bases lay between the germline ends. CDR3 length: 13 residues. The CDR3 bases are TGTGCCAGCAGCCACGGTGGGGGGACTGAAGCTTTCTTT. This gives the protein CASSHGGGTEAFF.

V gene TRBV4-1 combines with J gene TRBJ1-4, with 7 bases lining up with TRBD1. Germline CDR1 reads MGHRA; CDR2 reads YSYEKL. The CDR3 runs to 14 residues. J was trimmed by 4 bases and V by 6 bases; bases with no gene match: 5. The DNA for the CDR3 is TGCGCCAGCAGTCAGGGGGTCCTTAATGAAAAACTGTTTTTT. Translated: CASSQGVLNEKLFF.

V is TRBV5-6 and J is TRBJ2-7, with 12 positions matching TRBD2. Trimming at V came to 3 bases and at J to 2 bases, leaving 6 bases not matched to a gene. CDR3 length equals 16 residues. The germline gives CDR1 SGHDT, CDR2 YYEEEE. This chain's CDR3 is CASSSLTSGGPYEQYF. CDR3 in DNA: TGTGCCAGCAGCTCTCTGACTAGCGGGGGTCCCTACGAGCAGTACTTC.

The chain combines TRBV7-2 with TRBJ1-1; 7 bases align to TRBD1. V lost 5 bases to trimming and J lost 1 base; unmatched junction nucleotides: 7. Germline V gene lookup returns CDR1 SGHTA and CDR2 FQGNSA. The CDR3 runs to 15 residues. CDR3 region: CASSVRGGPNTEAFF. CDR3 in DNA: TGTGCCAGCAGCGTCCGAGGGGGCCCGAACACTGAAGCTTTCTTT.

The J gene is TRBJ2-5, the V gene TRBV7-2; 8 nucleotides match TRBD2. Trimming removed 6 bases from V and 5 bases from J; junction bases left unmatched: 11. Germline V gene sequence: CDR1 SGHTA, CDR2 FQGNSA. The CDR3 sequence is 15 residues long. The CDR3 DNA sequence: TGTGCCAGCAGTTGGACTAGCCCCAGCGGGGAGACCCAGTACTTC. Translating it yields CASSWTSPSGETQYF.

This clone was picked up a small number of times. The chain combines TRBV5-1 with TRBJ2-3; no clear D gene. This CDR3 comprises 13 residues. V dropped 0 bases and J dropped 5 bases, with 7 bases sitting between them. CDR1 is SGHRS and CDR2 is YFSETQ in the germline V gene. CDR3 in amino acids: CASSLDHLDTQYF. As DNA, the CDR3 is TGCGCCAGCAGCTTGGATCACTTAGATACGCAGTATTTT.

This rearrangement joins TRBV5-1 to TRBJ2-1; possible D gene TRBD2, 5 bases. Trimming left V 3 bases short and J 0 bases short, with 10 bases between. Germline CDR1 SGHRS, CDR2 YFSETQ. The CDR3 is made up of 15 amino acids. CDR3 amino acids: CASSWRMSSYNEQFF. CDR3 nucleotide sequence: TGCGCCAGCAGCTGGAGGATGAGCTCCTACAATGAGCAGTTCTTC.

This sequence joins TRBV18 and TRBJ1-4; 7 bases are shared with TRBD1. Germline V gene lookup returns CDR1 KGHSH and CDR2 LQKENI. After removal of 1 base from V and 6 bases from J, the junction contained 8 bases not matched to a gene. The CDR3 length is 16 residues. The CDR3 nucleotides read TGTGCCAGCTCACCACGGGGATCTACAGGGGATGAAAAACTGTTTTTT. This sequence encodes CASSPRGSTGDEKLFF.

The chain links TRBV11-2 to TRBJ2-7; maybe TRBD2 (6 bases). The CDR3 extends over 16 amino acids. Germline loops: CDR1 SGHAT, CDR2 FQNNGV. V was pared by 0 bases and J by 1 base, with 13 bases between. The CDR3 region has the DNA TGTGCCAGCAGCTTAGAGTGGGATGCGGGGTCCTACGAGCAGTACTTC. This translates into CASSLEWDAGSYEQYF.

The chain employs TRBV5-1 and TRBJ1-1; D unclear. Germline V gene lookup returns CDR1 SGHRS and CDR2 YFSETQ. V was pared by 3 bases and J by 0 bases, with 9 bases between. The CDR3 covers 14 residues. The CDR3 nucleotides are TGCGCCAGCAGCTCTGGAGCGGTGAACACTGAAGCTTTCTTT. Protein product: CASSSGAVNTEAFF.

This clone was detected only a few times. This chain links TRBV6-1 with TRBJ1-1; 8 positions match TRBD1. Germline lookup yields CDR1 MNHNS and CDR2 SASEGT. V lost 11 bases, J lost 7 bases, and 12 bases stayed unmatched. CDR3 size: 13 residues. CDR3 residues: CAGGPGGAVEAFF. In DNA, the CDR3 is TGTGCCGGGGGTCCAGGGGGCGCGGTTGAAGCTTTCTTT.

The CDR3 spells CASSPPYPSYEQYF. CDR3 DNA: TGTGCCAGCTCACCACCTTACCCCAGCTACGAGCAGTACTTC. The chain couples TRBV18 to TRBJ2-7; D unresolved. There are 14 residues in the CDR3. Trimming pared 0 bases from V and 3 bases from J, leaving 9 bases between. Germline V gives CDR1 KGHSH, CDR2 LQKENI.

The rearrangement links TRBV27 to TRBJ2-5; TRBD2 matches at 7 bases. Germline-derived CDR1 and CDR2 are MNHEY and SMNVEV (reference sequence). The CDR3 contains 17 residues. Germline trimming cut 1 base from V and 4 bases from J; bases unmatched to any gene: 12. The DNA of the CDR3 is TGTGCCAGCAGTTTATTTGGACTAGTCCCTAGGGGAGAGACCCAGTACTTC. As protein: CASSLFGLVPRGETQYF.